Presented here are 8 T cell receptor beta chains from one specimen sequenced in a study of blood T cell repertoires in COVID-19. Sequencing was performed with immunoSEQ multiplex PCR; in TCRdb, only in-frame clones are kept and a portion is missing. The sample carries about 180,000 clones, 80% to 90% recorded once. Sequenced input: peripheral blood. Source of these receptors: a man aged 45-65 years with active or convalescent COVID-19.

The chain couples TRBV6-6 to TRBJ1-1; D unresolved. The CDR3 contains 17 residues. V lost 5 bases and J lost 2, with 21 bases in between. CDR1 and CDR2 (germline): MNHNY, SVGAGI (reference sequence). The CDR3 loop is CASSPTGIPTQNTEAFF. CDR3 in DNA: TGTGCCAGCAGTCCGACCGGGATACCTACCCAAAACACTGAAGCTTTCTTT.

The rearrangement uses TRBV3-1 (or the pseudogene TRBV3-2) and TRBJ2-1, with 10 bases matching TRBD2. The CDR3 contains 16 residues. With V trimmed by 2 bases and J by 8 bases, 9 bases remained unmatched. Germline V lookup: CDR1 LGHDT, CDR2 YNNKEL (reference sequence). CDR3 nucleotides: TGTGCCAGCAGCCAATTCCCTAGCGGGAGACTGGATGAGCAGTTCTTC. Translated, it gives CASSQFPSGRLDEQFF.

The rearrangement links TRBV25-1 to TRBJ2-5; TRBD1 is a possible D gene (5 bases). The CDR3 spans 14 residues. V lost 1 base, J lost 2 bases, and 8 bases lay in between. Germline assignment: CDR1 MGHDK and CDR2 SYGVNS. The CDR3 DNA follows: TGTGCCAGCAGTGAATTGGCAGGGCAAGAGACCCAGTACTTC. Its translation is CASSELAGQETQYF.

CDR3 sequence: CAISEGQLYGYTF. CDR3 nucleotide sequence: TGTGCCATCAGTGAGGGACAGCTCTATGGCTACACCTTC. The chain employs TRBV10-3 and TRBJ1-2, with a weak D call TRBD1 (6 bases). The length of the CDR3 is 13 residues. V was pared by 2 bases and J by 4 bases, with 8 bases between. Germline V gives CDR1 ENHRY, CDR2 SYGVKD.

The gene calls are TRBV4-3 and TRBJ2-5; 14 positions agree with TRBD2. The ends lost 2 bases at V and 5 bases at J; junction bases unmatched: 1. In germline, CDR1 is LGHNA, CDR2 YSLEER. The CDR3 runs to 15 residues. The CDR3 nucleotides are TGCGCCAGCAGCCAACGACTAGCGGGGGGGGAGACCCAGTACTTC. Translated, it gives CASSQRLAGGETQYF.

This clone was recorded only once. As DNA, the CDR3 is TGCGCCAGCAGCTTGGGGATCTGGGGGGAAGAGACCCAGTACTTC. This translates into CASSLGIWGEETQYF. The V gene is TRBV5-1, the J gene TRBJ2-5, with D perhaps matching TRBD2 (6 bases). The CDR3 covers 15 residues. CDR1 is SGHRS and CDR2 is YFSETQ in the germline V gene. Between the trimmed V and J ends, which lost 0 bases and 3 bases, there was a span of 12 bases.

A remark on this clone: Other DNA sequences of this sample code for an identical CDR3. V usage is TRBV12-3 or TRBV12-4 and J usage is TRBJ1-2; 8 bases fit TRBD1. The V gene end was trimmed by 3 bases and the J gene end by 6 bases; junction bases not matched to a gene: 0. The CDR3 totals 12 residues. Here the CDR3 reads CASSLTGDGYTF. CDR3 DNA sequence: TGTGCCAGCAGTTTGACAGGGGATGGCTACACCTTC.

This clone has just a few counts. The chain employs TRBV5-6 and TRBJ1-3; D remains ambiguous. This CDR3 spans 13 amino acids. Trimming left V 4 bases short and J 2 bases short, with 7 bases between. Germline CDR1 and CDR2: SGHDT and YYEEEE. For the CDR3, the DNA is TGTGCCAGCAGCGCGGGTCCTGGAAACACCATATATTTT. This codes for CASSAGPGNTIYF.